Listed here are 12 T cell receptor beta chains from one sample, sequenced in a study of cytotoxic CD8 clonotypes in ibrutinib-treated CLL. Profiling relied on immunoSEQ multiplex PCR, and the TCRdb table lists in-frame clones only, not all of them. This table holds about 14,000 clones, around 67% found once. The sample consisted of PBMCs, taken before ibrutinib treatment. The receptors here all came from a human donor with chronic lymphocytic leukemia.

This clone appeared a few times. This chain links TRBV27 with TRBJ2-1; perhaps TRBD2 as D (6 bases). Germline V gene sequence: CDR1 MNHEY, CDR2 SMNVEV (reference sequence). The CDR3 is made up of 15 amino acids. The V end lost 6 bases, the J end lost 0 bases, and 12 bases lay between the germline ends. CDR3 nucleotide sequence: TGTGCCAGCAGGGGGGGTGCAGCCTCCTACAATGAGCAGTTCTTC. Translation: CASRGGAASYNEQFF.

The CDR3 loop is CASSLGAGTGSNYGYTF. CDR3 bases: TGTGCCAGCAGCTTGGGGGCCGGGACAGGCTCTAACTATGGCTACACCTTC. The rearrangement links TRBV7-9 to TRBJ1-2; 8 nucleotides match TRBD1. The CDR3 extends over 17 amino acids. Trimming removed 3 bases from V and 0 bases from J; junction bases left unmatched: 9. Germline V gene lookup returns CDR1 SEHNR and CDR2 FQNEAQ (reference sequence).

The chain carries TRBV6-5 and TRBJ2-5; 8 nucleotides line up with TRBD1. Germline CDR1 and CDR2: MNHEY and SVGAGI. This CDR3 has 14 amino acids. Trimming took 8 bases from V and 2 from J; bases not matched to a gene: 7. The CDR3 spells CASAYRDRQETQYF. CDR3 DNA sequence: TGTGCCAGCGCGTACCGGGACAGGCAAGAGACCCAGTACTTC.

This chain connects TRBV28 to TRBJ1-2, with TRBD1 as a possible D gene (6 bases). Trimming removed 2 bases from V and 2 bases from J, with 21 bases in between. CDR3 size: 18 residues. Germline CDR1 and CDR2: MDHEN and SYDVKM. The CDR3 loop reads CASSLPQGRPGANYGYTF. CDR3 nucleotides: TGTGCCAGCAGTTTACCCCAGGGGCGGCCAGGGGCCAACTATGGCTACACCTTC.

This clone was seen only a few times. CDR3 amino acids: CASSPGTPGQPQHF. CDR3 bases: TGTGCCAGCAGCCCCGGGACACCGGGGCAGCCCCAGCATTTT. This chain uses TRBV7-2 with TRBJ1-5; tentative D call: TRBD1 (6 bases). The V end was cut by 5 bases, the J end by 7 bases, with 15 bases between. This CDR3 has 14 amino acids. The germline V gene encodes CDR1 SGHTA and CDR2 FQGNSA.

The chain employs TRBV5-1 and TRBJ2-5; the D gene could be TRBD1 or TRBD2 (6 bases each). The ends were cut back, 5 bases at V and 4 bases at J, with 15 bases in the middle. CDR1 and CDR2 (germline): SGHRS, YFSETQ. The CDR3 spans 14 residues. Here the CDR3 DNA reads TGCGCCAGCAGGCCCGGGGGCGGAAGAGAGACCCAGTACTTC. Its translation: CASRPGGGRETQYF. Variable domain in full (rest from reference TRBV5-1 and TRBJ2-5): KAGVTQTPRYLIKTRGQQVTLSCSPISGHRSVSWYQQTPGQGLQFLFEYFSETQRNKGNFPGRFSGRQFSNSRSEMNVSTLELGDSALYLCASRPGGGRETQYFGPGTRLLVL.

The rearrangement links TRBV28 to TRBJ1-1, with a tentative D call TRBD1 (6 bases). The CDR3 is 15 residues long. Trimming took 5 bases from V and 4 from J, leaving 17 bases between them. CDR1 and CDR2 (germline): MDHEN, SYDVKM. The CDR3 DNA sequence: TGTGCCAGCAGTCCTTGGGGGGGCAGGGGCACTGAAGCTTTCTTT. Translating it yields CASSPWGGRGTEAFF.

The rearrangement uses TRBV28 and TRBJ2-7; no reliable D call. The length of the CDR3 is 13 residues. V was shortened by 4 bases and J by 2 bases, with 9 bases between the two germline ends. From germline, CDR1 is MDHEN and CDR2 SYDVKM. In DNA form, the CDR3 reads TGTGCCAGCAGTTCCGCTCTCACCTACGAGCAGTACTTC. Its translation: CASSSALTYEQYF. Variable domain in full (rest from reference TRBV28 and TRBJ2-7): DVKVTQSSRYLVKRTGEKVFLECVQDMDHENMFWYRQDPGLGLRLIYFSYDVKMKEKGDIPEGYSVSREKKERFSLILESASTNQTSMYLCASSSALTYEQYFGPGTRLTVT.

The chain carries TRBV7-2 and TRBJ2-3, with no clear D. Germline-derived CDR1 and CDR2 are SGHTA and FQGNSA. CDR3 length equals 15 residues. Trimming cost V 0 bases and J 2 bases, with 9 bases left between them. The CDR3 nucleotides are TGTGCCAGCAGCTTAGCGTTAGGCCCCACAGATACGCAGTATTTT. It yields the protein CASSLALGPTDTQYF.

The gene calls are TRBV6-5 and TRBJ2-7, with D maybe TRBD1 (6 bases). The CDR3 loop spans 13 amino acids. The V gene lost 5 bases and the J gene lost 4 bases, with 12 bases spanning the gap. Germline CDR1 and CDR2: MNHEY and SVGAGI. DNA of the CDR3: TGTGCCAGCAGTACGGGACACGCGTACGAGCAGTACTTC. This gives the protein CASSTGHAYEQYF.

In DNA form, the CDR3 reads TGTGCCAGCTCACCACCCGGGCGGGAGGGCCTCCACCAGTTCTTC. Translation gives CASSPPGREGLHQFF. This sequence joins TRBV18 and TRBJ2-1, with 9 bases aligning to TRBD2. CDR1 and CDR2 from the germline V gene are KGHSH and LQKENI. The V and J ends lost 0 bases and 13 bases, in that order; junction bases with no gene match: 10. The CDR3 runs 15 residues.

The V gene is TRBV4-1, the J gene TRBJ2-2; D is undetermined. Germline V gives CDR1 MGHRA, CDR2 YSYEKL. The CDR3 covers 16 residues. V was shortened by 4 bases and J by 1 base, with 13 bases between the two germline ends. The CDR3 DNA is TGCGCCAGCAGCCCCCACCGTGGGGAGAACACCGGGGAGCTGTTTTTT. Protein product: CASSPHRGENTGELFF.